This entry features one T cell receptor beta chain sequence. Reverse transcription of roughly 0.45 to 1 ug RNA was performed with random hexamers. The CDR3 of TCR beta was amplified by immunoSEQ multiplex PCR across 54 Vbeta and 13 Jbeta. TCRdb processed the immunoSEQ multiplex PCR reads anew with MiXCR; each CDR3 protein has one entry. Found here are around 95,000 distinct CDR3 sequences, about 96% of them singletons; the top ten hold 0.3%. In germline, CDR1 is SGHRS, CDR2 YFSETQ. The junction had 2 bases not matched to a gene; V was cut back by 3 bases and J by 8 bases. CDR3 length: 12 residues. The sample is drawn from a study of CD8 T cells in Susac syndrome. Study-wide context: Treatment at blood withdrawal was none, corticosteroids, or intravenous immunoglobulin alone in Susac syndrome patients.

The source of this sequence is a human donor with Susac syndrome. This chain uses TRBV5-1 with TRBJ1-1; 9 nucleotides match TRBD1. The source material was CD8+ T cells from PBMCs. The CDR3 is CASSSGQGEAFF. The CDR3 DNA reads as TGCGCCAGCAGCTCGGGACAGGGCGAAGCTTTCTTT.